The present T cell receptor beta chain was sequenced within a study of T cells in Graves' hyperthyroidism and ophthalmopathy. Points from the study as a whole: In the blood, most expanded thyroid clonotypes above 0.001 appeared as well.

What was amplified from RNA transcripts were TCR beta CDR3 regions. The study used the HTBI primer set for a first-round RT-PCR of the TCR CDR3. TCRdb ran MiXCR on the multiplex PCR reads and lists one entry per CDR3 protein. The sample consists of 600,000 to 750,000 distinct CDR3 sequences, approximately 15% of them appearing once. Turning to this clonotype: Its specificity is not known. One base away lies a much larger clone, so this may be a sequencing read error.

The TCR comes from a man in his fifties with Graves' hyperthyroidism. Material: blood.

CDR3 in amino acids: CASNKLKGTYTDTQYF. CDR3 nucleotides: TGTGCCAGCAATAAACTGAAGGGCACCTACACAGATACGCAGTATTTT. The chain is built from TRBV6-1 and TRBJ2-3; no definite D call. Per germline, CDR1 MNHNS and CDR2 SASEGT. Between the trimmed V and J ends, which lost 7 bases and 2 bases, there was a span of 19 bases. The CDR3 is 16 amino acids.